The next 24 T cell receptor beta chains were all read from a single sample in a study of cytomegalovirus exposure and HLA in healthy donors. Primers: 60 Vbeta forward and 13 Jbeta reverse. TCRdb keeps only in-frame clones here, not all; method: immunoSEQ multiplex PCR. The sample holds about 120,000 clones; 70% to 85% are singletons and the top ten take 5.8%. The specimen was PBMCs. The receptors shown here come from a man between 18 and 29 years old in good health and CMV-seropositive.

V and J are TRBV19 and TRBJ1-2; D might be TRBD1 (5 bases). The germline V gene has CDR1 LNHDA and CDR2 SQIVND (reference sequence). Trimming removed 1 base from V and 8 bases from J, with 14 bases in between. CDR3 size: 14 residues. The CDR3 nucleotides are TGTGCCAGTAGTATAGGTGGAGGGGAAGGAGGCTACACCTTC. Residues: CASSIGGGEGGYTF.

As DNA, the CDR3 is TGCGCCAGCGGAGGGGGAGGGCAGCCCCAGCATTTT. As protein: CASGGGGQPQHF. This sequence joins TRBV4-1 and TRBJ1-5, with D perhaps TRBD1 (6 bases). CDR1 and CDR2 from the germline V gene are MGHRA and YSYEKL. This CDR3 region has 12 residues. V lost 8 bases and J lost 7, with 12 bases in between.

The genes are TRBV9 and TRBJ2-1, with TRBD1 identical over 7 bases. In germline, CDR1 is SGDLS, CDR2 YYNGEE. V gave up 2 bases and J gave up 2 bases; unmatched junction bases: 1. This CDR3 is built from 14 residues. This CDR3 reads CASSVGQAYNEQFF. DNA for the CDR3: TGTGCCAGCAGCGTCGGACAGGCCTACAATGAGCAGTTCTTC.

This clone was detected a few times. This chain connects TRBV20-1 to TRBJ2-3; D call uncertain. The V gene's germline CDR1 is DFQATT and CDR2 SNEGSKA (reference sequence). Trimming pared 6 bases from V and 6 bases from J, leaving 10 bases between. The CDR3 runs to 11 residues. DNA of the CDR3: TGCAGTGCCCAACCCGGGGATACGCAGTATTTT. It specifies CSAQPGDTQYF.

This rearrangement joins TRBV15 to TRBJ1-5; unclear D gene. V lost 2 bases to trimming and J lost 8 bases, with 10 bases between them. CDR3 length equals 13 residues. CDR1 is LNHNV, CDR2 YYDKDF, per germline (reference sequence). CDR3 nucleotides: TGTGCCACCAGCAGACCCCCCGCGGAGCCCCAGCATTTT. This encodes CATSRPPAEPQHF.

With respect to this clone: This sample includes further DNA sequences coding for the same CDR3. This chain links TRBV6-5 with TRBJ1-5, with D unclear. Germline V gene data show CDR1 as MNHEY and CDR2 as SVGAGI. Trimming shortened V by 2 bases and J by 4 bases, and 6 bases separated the two germline ends. The CDR3 loop spans 13 amino acids. The CDR3 protein is CASSYRGNQPQHF. The CDR3 region has the DNA TGTGCCAGCAGTTACCGGGGAAATCAGCCCCAGCATTTT.

The V and J genes are TRBV15 and TRBJ1-2; D perhaps matches TRBD1 (5 bases). This CDR3 has 15 residues. V was shortened by 1 base and J by 2 bases, with 11 bases between the two germline ends. Germline V lookup: CDR1 LNHNV, CDR2 YYDKDF (reference sequence). DNA for the CDR3: TGTGCCACCAGCAGAGTTACCTCAGGGAACTATGGCTACACCTTC. Amino acid sequence: CATSRVTSGNYGYTF.

This sequence joins TRBV9 and TRBJ1-1, with 8 bases aligning to TRBD1. Trimming at V came to 0 bases and at J to 0 bases, leaving 4 bases not matched to a gene. This CDR3 has 16 residues. CDR1 and CDR2 (germline): SGDLS, YYNGEE. The CDR3 DNA reads as TGTGCCAGCAGCGTAGCCAGGGGGCGCGTGAACACTGAAGCTTTCTTT. Protein product: CASSVARGRVNTEAFF.

The chain links TRBV2 to TRBJ2-1; no clear D gene. The CDR3 totals 12 residues. The V end was cut by 7 bases, the J end by 10 bases, with 14 bases between. Germline-derived CDR1 and CDR2 are SNHLY and FYNNEI. CDR3 loop: CASTPLALEQFF. In nucleotides, the CDR3 is TGTGCCAGCACCCCCCTTGCCCTAGAGCAGTTCTTC.

This chain joins TRBV29-1 and TRBJ2-1; D is perhaps TRBD2 (6 bases). The germline V gene has CDR1 SQVTM and CDR2 ANQGSEA. The CDR3 consists of 13 residues. V lost 6 bases and J 6 bases, leaving 15 bases between the germline ends. The CDR3 DNA reads TGCAGCGTGGGACTCGGAGGGGTCAATGAGCAGTTCTTC. Protein: CSVGLGGVNEQFF.

The CDR3 loop is CASSPRAGAETAGELFF. The CDR3 DNA follows: TGCGCCAGCAGCCCAAGGGCTGGGGCGGAGACGGCCGGGGAGCTGTTTTTT. The chain uses TRBV4-1 and TRBJ2-2; tentative D call: TRBD1 (5 bases). Germline CDR1 and CDR2: MGHRA and YSYEKL. V dropped 4 bases and J dropped 6 bases, with 21 bases sitting between them. The CDR3 has 17 residues.

The V gene is TRBV5-1, the J gene TRBJ1-4; TRBD1 might be the D (5 bases). CDR3 length: 17 residues. V gave up 1 base and J gave up 0 bases, with 13 bases separating them. Germline values: CDR1 SGHRS, CDR2 YFSETQ. The CDR3 here is CASSLTTGGATNEKLFF. DNA for the CDR3: TGCGCCAGCAGCTTGACAACGGGGGGGGCAACTAATGAAAAACTGTTTTTT.

V gene TRBV29-1 combines with J gene TRBJ2-5, with a tentative D call TRBD2 (6 bases). The V gene lost 7 bases and the J gene lost 1 base, with 10 bases spanning the gap. In germline, CDR1 is SQVTM, CDR2 ANQGSEA. This CDR3 region has 12 residues. The CDR3 DNA reads as TGCAGCGGCGCGGGGTTCCAAGAGACCCAGTACTTC. This codes for CSGAGFQETQYF.

Here the CDR3 DNA reads TGTGCCAGCAGCTTGGGGGCCACAGGCGGTACGGGGGTCTATGGCTACACCTTC. Its protein product is CASSLGATGGTGVYGYTF. The chain employs TRBV5-5 and TRBJ1-2, with D possibly TRBD1 on 5 matching bases. Trimming took 0 bases from V and 4 from J, leaving 22 bases between them. Germline CDR1 reads SGHKS; CDR2 reads YYEKEE (reference sequence). The CDR3 covers 18 residues.

Regarding this clone: The junction departs from germline at one end; a sequencing error may be responsible. The chain joins TRBV7-9 to TRBJ1-1, with D maybe TRBD1 (6 bases). This CDR3 is 11 amino acids long. Per the germline V gene, CDR1 is SEHNR and CDR2 is FQNEAQ (reference sequence). The CDR3 nucleotides read TGTTCCAGCAGTACCGGACAGTCCTCTTTCTTT. Translation gives CSSSTGQSSFF.

The chain employs TRBV18 and TRBJ1-1; D is undetermined. CDR3 size: 15 residues. From germline, CDR1 is KGHSH and CDR2 LQKENI. Trimming pared 2 bases from V and 1 base from J, leaving 11 bases between. The CDR3: CASSPSTPGNTEAFF. The CDR3 coding sequence is TGTGCCAGCTCACCATCTACACCGGGGAACACTGAAGCTTTCTTT.

The chain carries TRBV4-1 and TRBJ1-4; D may be TRBD1 (6 bases). Trimming cost V 1 base and J 0 bases, with 9 bases left between them. Germline CDR1 is MGHRA and CDR2 is YSYEKL. CDR3 length: 16 amino acids. Here the CDR3 reads CASSQGDTTTNEKLFF. DNA of the CDR3: TGCGCCAGCAGCCAAGGGGACACTACAACTAATGAAAAACTGTTTTTT.

CDR3 DNA: TGCGCCAGCAGCTTGGTGGGAGAACGGTATGGCTACACCTTC. Translation: CASSLVGERYGYTF. The chain uses TRBV5-1 and TRBJ1-2; D gene ambiguous. From germline, CDR1 is SGHRS and CDR2 YFSETQ. Trimming took off 0 bases at V and 5 bases at J, with 11 bases between the two ends. This CDR3 has 14 amino acids.

The sample holds one count of this clone. The rearrangement joins TRBV19 to TRBJ1-2, with TRBD1 matching 9 bases. The CDR3 runs to 13 residues. Germline-derived CDR1 and CDR2 are LNHDA and SQIVND (reference sequence). The ends lost 6 bases at V and 7 bases at J; junction bases unmatched: 6. CDR3 DNA sequence: TGTGCCAGTAGCAAGGACAGGGGAGTTGGCTACACCTTC. It encodes CASSKDRGVGYTF.

This rearrangement joins TRBV27 to TRBJ1-4; TRBD1 matches at 9 bases. Trimming took 6 bases from V and 8 from J; bases not matched to a gene: 7. This CDR3 contains 14 residues. Germline V gene lookup returns CDR1 MNHEY and CDR2 SMNVEV (reference sequence). The CDR3 protein is CASRTGTGWEKLFF. CDR3 nucleotides: TGTGCCAGCAGAACCGGGACAGGGTGGGAAAAACTGTTTTTT.

The chain links TRBV6-5 to TRBJ1-6; TRBD1 matches at 7 bases. The CDR3 consists of 14 residues. Looked up from germline, CDR1 is MNHEY and CDR2 is SVGAGI. Unmatched junction bases numbered 4, after V lost 7 bases and J lost 4 bases. The CDR3 spells CASTSTGYNSPLHF. CDR3 in DNA: TGTGCCAGCACCTCGACAGGGTATAATTCACCCCTCCACTTT.

The chain carries TRBV5-4 and TRBJ1-2; 11 bases are a match to TRBD1. CDR1 and CDR2 from the germline V gene are SGHNT and YYREEE (reference sequence). CDR3 length: 14 amino acids. The V and J ends lost 3 bases and 8 bases, in that order; junction bases with no gene match: 6. CDR3 sequence: CASSSDRGLQGYTF. In nucleotides, the CDR3 is TGTGCCAGCAGCTCGGACAGGGGGCTTCAAGGCTACACCTTC. Supplemented by reference TRBV5-4 and TRBJ1-2, the full variable domain reads ETGVTQSPTHLIKTRGQQVTLRCSSQSGHNTVSWYQQALGQGPQFIFQYYREEENGRGNFPPRFSGLQFPNYSSELNVNALELDDSALYLCASSSDRGLQGYTFGSGTRLTVV.

This clone has just a few counts. The V gene is TRBV7-8, the J gene TRBJ1-1; TRBD1 aligns across 11 bases. This CDR3 has 15 residues. The V segment lost 0 bases and the J segment 6 bases; nucleotides outside the gene matches: 3. Per the germline V gene, CDR1 is SGHVS and CDR2 is FQNEAQ. The CDR3 DNA sequence: TGTGCCAGCAGCTTAGCTGGACAGGGGGCGTCTGAAGCTTTCTTT. Amino acid sequence: CASSLAGQGASEAFF.

The J gene is TRBJ1-1, the V gene TRBV6-4, with TRBD1 matching over 8 bases. The ends lost 6 bases at V and 1 base at J; junction bases unmatched: 4. The CDR3 extends over 14 amino acids. Germline V gives CDR1 MRHNA, CDR2 SNTAGT. This chain's CDR3 is CASSKDRENTEAFF. CDR3 in DNA: TGTGCCAGCAGCAAGGACAGGGAGAACACTGAAGCTTTCTTT.